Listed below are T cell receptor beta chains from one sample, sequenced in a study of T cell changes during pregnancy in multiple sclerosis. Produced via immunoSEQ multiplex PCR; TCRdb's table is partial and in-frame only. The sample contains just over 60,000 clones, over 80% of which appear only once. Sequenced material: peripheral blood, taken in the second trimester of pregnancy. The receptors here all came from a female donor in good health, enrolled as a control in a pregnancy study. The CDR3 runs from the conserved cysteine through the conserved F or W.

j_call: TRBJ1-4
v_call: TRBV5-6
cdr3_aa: CASSLKQGAVATNEKLFF

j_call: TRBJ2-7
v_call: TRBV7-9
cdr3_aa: CASSPGQGLSYEQYF

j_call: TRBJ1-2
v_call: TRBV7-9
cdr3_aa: CASSLQGRYGYTF

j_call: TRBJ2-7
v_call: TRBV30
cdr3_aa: CAWSPPGGDRPYEQYF

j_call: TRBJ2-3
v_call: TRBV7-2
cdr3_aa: CASTPMEAGAPDTQYF

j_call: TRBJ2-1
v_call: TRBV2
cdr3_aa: CASSEDWPGGQFF

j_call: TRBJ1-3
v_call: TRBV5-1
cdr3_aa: CASSLTGGLDTIYF

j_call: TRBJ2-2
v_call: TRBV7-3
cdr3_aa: CASSPAGGELFF

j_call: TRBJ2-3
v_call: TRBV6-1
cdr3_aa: CASSEATQTTDTQYF

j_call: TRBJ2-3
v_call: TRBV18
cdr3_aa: CASSPPSGGASDTQYF

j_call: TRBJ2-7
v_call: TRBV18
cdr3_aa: CASSSRSQGRSYEQYF

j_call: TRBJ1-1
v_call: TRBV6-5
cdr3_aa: CATEGQGNTEAFF

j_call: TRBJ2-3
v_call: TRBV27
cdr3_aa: CASSLSSGSTDTQYF

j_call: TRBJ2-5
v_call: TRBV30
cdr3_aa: CAWSGGRGQETQYF

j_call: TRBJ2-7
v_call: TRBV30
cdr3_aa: CAGRNKQGISYEQYF

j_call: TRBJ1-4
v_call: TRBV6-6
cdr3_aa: CASRMPGQGNEKLFF

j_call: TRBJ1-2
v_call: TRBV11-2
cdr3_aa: CASSRIRDIGYGYTF

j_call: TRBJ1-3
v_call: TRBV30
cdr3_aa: CAWSVIRTGSGNTIYF

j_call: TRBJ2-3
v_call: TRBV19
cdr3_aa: CASSPLAASTDTQYF

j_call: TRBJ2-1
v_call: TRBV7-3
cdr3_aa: CASSLQRSGNEQFF

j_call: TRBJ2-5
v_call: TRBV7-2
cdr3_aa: CASSSHARKETQYF

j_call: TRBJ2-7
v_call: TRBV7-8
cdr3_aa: CASSPRVTSGSYEQYF

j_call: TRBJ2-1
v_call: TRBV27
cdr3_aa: CASFRNWPGEQFF

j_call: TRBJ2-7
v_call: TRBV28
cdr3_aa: CASSRSPLFPSLSYEQYF

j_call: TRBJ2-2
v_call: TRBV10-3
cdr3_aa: CAISGGETGELFF

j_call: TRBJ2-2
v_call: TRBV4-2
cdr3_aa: CASSQDGDSLNTGELFF

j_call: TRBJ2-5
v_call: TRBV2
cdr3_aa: CASSAIGLLAQETQYF

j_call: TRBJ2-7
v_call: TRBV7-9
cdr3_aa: CASSRTDYEQYF

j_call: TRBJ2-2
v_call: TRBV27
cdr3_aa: CASSFRLSGAPSTGELFF

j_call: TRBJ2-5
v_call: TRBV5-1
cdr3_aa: CASSQGLPETQYF

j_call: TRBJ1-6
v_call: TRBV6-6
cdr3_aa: CASSLGHPASPLHF

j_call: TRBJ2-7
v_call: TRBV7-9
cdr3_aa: CASSLATGTGWYEQYF